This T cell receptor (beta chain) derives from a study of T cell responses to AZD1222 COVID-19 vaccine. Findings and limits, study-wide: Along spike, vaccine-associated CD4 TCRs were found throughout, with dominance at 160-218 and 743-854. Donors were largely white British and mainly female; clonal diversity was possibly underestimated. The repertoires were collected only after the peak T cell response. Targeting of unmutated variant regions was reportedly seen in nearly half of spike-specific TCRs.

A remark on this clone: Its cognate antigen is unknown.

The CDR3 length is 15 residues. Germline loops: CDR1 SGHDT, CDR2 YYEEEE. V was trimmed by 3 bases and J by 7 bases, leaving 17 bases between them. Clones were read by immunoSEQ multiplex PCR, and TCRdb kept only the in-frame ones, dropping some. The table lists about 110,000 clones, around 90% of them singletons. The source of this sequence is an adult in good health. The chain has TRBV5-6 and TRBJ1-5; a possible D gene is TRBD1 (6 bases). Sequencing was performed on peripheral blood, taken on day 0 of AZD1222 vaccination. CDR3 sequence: CASSSYQGSSQPQHF. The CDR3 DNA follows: TGTGCCAGCAGCTCATATCAGGGGTCCTCGCAGCCCCAGCATTTT.